A selection of T cell receptor beta chains follows, all from one sample in a study of T cell repertoires in cytomegalovirus infection. Their cognate antigens are unknown. TCRdb independently ran MiXCR on the reads; one entry per CDR3 protein. Of 800,000 to 950,000 distinct CDR3 sequences listed, 30% to 35% are singletons. The sequencing here drew on cultured CD8+ T cells from PBMCs, taken from culture after CMV antigen stimulation. These receptors came from a human donor in good health (CMV status not recorded). Some clones in this sample may be carry-over from other donors' samples. The CDR3 runs from the conserved cysteine through the conserved F or W. Each record gives: CDR3 DNA, CDR3 protein, V gene, clone size, J gene, D gene. The D gene is left open where the match is weak. Some rows have no size entry. The others give once, few or many, or a class for an expanded clone.

CDR3nt: TGTGCCAGCAGTTTAACATTCAGGGGGGGCTACACCTTC
CDR3aa: CASSLTFRGGYTF
v_gene: TRBV12-3/TRBV12-4
abundance: few
j_gene: TRBJ1-2
d_gene: TRBD1

CDR3nt: TGTGCCAGCAGTGAAGAGGCAGGAGGAAACTATGGCTACACCTTC
CDR3aa: CASSEEAGGNYGYTF
v_gene: TRBV2
abundance: few
j_gene: TRBJ1-2
d_gene: .

CDR3nt: TGTGCCAGCAGATTTAACAATCAGGGTGATACGCAGTATTTT
CDR3aa: CASRFNNQGDTQYF
v_gene: TRBV11-1
abundance: few
j_gene: TRBJ2-3
d_gene: .

CDR3nt: TGTGCCAGCAGGGAAACCGGGACAGGGGGCCCTTACACTTTTAACACTGAAGCTTTCTTT
CDR3aa: CASRETGTGGPYTFNTEAFF
v_gene: TRBV2
abundance: .
j_gene: TRBJ1-1
d_gene: TRBD1

CDR3nt: TGTGCCAGTAGTTCCTACAGCATTTTAGAGACCCAGTACTTC
CDR3aa: CASSSYSILETQYF
v_gene: TRBV19
abundance: .
j_gene: TRBJ2-5
d_gene: .

CDR3nt: TGTGCCAGCAGTTACGACAGGGTGTTTTCACCCCTCCACTTT
CDR3aa: CASSYDRVFSPLHF
v_gene: TRBV6-5
abundance: few
j_gene: TRBJ1-6
d_gene: TRBD1

CDR3nt: TGTGCCAGCAGCTTACAGGGGGGAGGGTACGAGCAGTACTTC
CDR3aa: CASSLQGGGYEQYF
v_gene: TRBV7-2
abundance: many
j_gene: TRBJ2-7
d_gene: .

CDR3nt: TGTGCCAGCAGCTCAAGCGGTGGGGACAGGGGGCGGAACACAGATACGCAGTATTTT
CDR3aa: CASSSSGGDRGRNTDTQYF
v_gene: TRBV7-6
abundance: many
j_gene: TRBJ2-3
d_gene: TRBD1

CDR3nt: TGTGCCAGCAGCTTAGGACTAGAGAATGAGCAGTTCTTC
CDR3aa: CASSLGLENEQFF
v_gene: TRBV7-3
abundance: .
j_gene: TRBJ2-1
d_gene: TRBD2

CDR3nt: TGCGCCAGCAGCCAGGACAGGGTGCCTGGAAACACCATATATTTT
CDR3aa: CASSQDRVPGNTIYF
v_gene: TRBV4-1
abundance: .
j_gene: TRBJ1-3
d_gene: TRBD1

CDR3nt: TGCAGTGCTAGAGATAATTCTCAGGCGACCAATCAGCCCCAGCATTTT
CDR3aa: CSARDNSQATNQPQHF
v_gene: TRBV20-1
abundance: few
j_gene: TRBJ1-5
d_gene: .

CDR3nt: TGTGCCAGCAGCCATGGGACAGCAAAAGAGATGAACACTGAAGCTTTCTTT
CDR3aa: CASSHGTAKEMNTEAFF
v_gene: TRBV4-2
abundance: .
j_gene: TRBJ1-1
d_gene: TRBD1

CDR3nt: TGTGCCAGCAGCTTAGAGGATCGGAGCACAGATACGCAGTATTTT
CDR3aa: CASSLEDRSTDTQYF
v_gene: TRBV7-6
abundance: .
j_gene: TRBJ2-3
d_gene: .

CDR3nt: TGTGCTAGTGGGAAAACTAGCTATGAGCAGTTCTTC
CDR3aa: CASGKTSYEQFF
v_gene: TRBV12-5
abundance: .
j_gene: TRBJ2-1
d_gene: .

CDR3nt: TGTGCCAGCAGCTCCCCCGGCAGGGCGAACACTGAAGCTTTCTTT
CDR3aa: CASSSPGRANTEAFF
v_gene: TRBV7-8
abundance: many
j_gene: TRBJ1-1
d_gene: .

CDR3nt: TGTGCCAGCAGTCCCCCCAGAGCCACCCACTATGGCTACACCTTC
CDR3aa: CASSPPRATHYGYTF
v_gene: TRBV6-1
abundance: few
j_gene: TRBJ1-2
d_gene: .

CDR3nt: TGTGCCACCAGCCCGCGGACAGGCGAGGATGAAAAACTGTTTTTT
CDR3aa: CATSPRTGEDEKLFF
v_gene: TRBV15
abundance: once
j_gene: TRBJ1-4
d_gene: TRBD1

CDR3nt: TGTGCCAGCAGGGATGGGGTAGAAGCTTTCTTT
CDR3aa: CASRDGVEAFF
v_gene: TRBV6-1
abundance: few
j_gene: TRBJ1-1
d_gene: .

CDR3nt: TGTGCCAGCAGTATGGACAGGGGAAATCTGAACACTGAAGCTTTCTTT
CDR3aa: CASSMDRGNLNTEAFF
v_gene: TRBV6-1
abundance: few
j_gene: TRBJ1-1
d_gene: TRBD1

CDR3nt: TGTGCCAGCAGCCCTCGACTAGCGGGGGGGTTCAGGGAGACCCAGTACTTC
CDR3aa: CASSPRLAGGFRETQYF
v_gene: TRBV7-2
abundance: .
j_gene: TRBJ2-5
d_gene: TRBD2

CDR3nt: TGTGCCAGCAGTTCCCCTGACTTGACGCAGTATTTT
CDR3aa: CASSSPDLTQYF
v_gene: TRBV6-5
abundance: few
j_gene: TRBJ2-3
d_gene: .

CDR3nt: TGTGCCAGTAGCCATAAGGATCGGGGAAGCACAGATACGCAGTATTTT
CDR3aa: CASSHKDRGSTDTQYF
v_gene: TRBV19
abundance: .
j_gene: TRBJ2-3
d_gene: .

CDR3nt: TGTGCCACCAGCAGAGATGTAACTAGCGGGGGAGTATATACGCAGTATTTT
CDR3aa: CATSRDVTSGGVYTQYF
v_gene: TRBV15
abundance: .
j_gene: TRBJ2-3
d_gene: TRBD2

CDR3nt: TGTGCCAGCAGCTTAGCGCCTAATCAGCCCCAGCATTTT
CDR3aa: CASSLAPNQPQHF
v_gene: TRBV7-6
abundance: many
j_gene: TRBJ1-5
d_gene: .

CDR3nt: TGTGCCAGCAGCGCCCGGGGACAGAGCTCCTACAATGAGCAGTTCTTC
CDR3aa: CASSARGQSSYNEQFF
v_gene: TRBV14
abundance: .
j_gene: TRBJ2-1
d_gene: TRBD1

CDR3nt: TGTGCCAGCAGCGCCGGGACAGACGAGCAGTACTTC
CDR3aa: CASSAGTDEQYF
v_gene: TRBV5-4
abundance: .
j_gene: TRBJ2-7
d_gene: TRBD1

CDR3nt: TGTGCCAGCAGTTTGGGCAGCTTGAACACTGAAACTTTCTTT
CDR3aa: CASSLGSLNTETFF
v_gene: TRBV27
abundance: .
j_gene: TRBJ1-1
d_gene: .

CDR3nt: TGTGCCAGCAGGCCGCCTCCGGGACACGGGACATTAGCCAAAAACATTCAGTACTTC
CDR3aa: CASRPPPGHGTLAKNIQYF
v_gene: TRBV27
abundance: .
j_gene: TRBJ2-4
d_gene: .

CDR3nt: TGTGCCAGCATTATGTGGGACGAATATGGCTACACCTTC
CDR3aa: CASIMWDEYGYTF
v_gene: TRBV6-6
abundance: few
j_gene: TRBJ1-2
d_gene: .

CDR3nt: TGCGCCAGCAGCCCGGCAGGGGATGGTTCACCCCTCCACTTT
CDR3aa: CASSPAGDGSPLHF
v_gene: TRBV4-1
abundance: few
j_gene: TRBJ1-6
d_gene: .

CDR3nt: TGTGCTAGTGGTTCCCGGGACAGTTTTCTCTACGAGGAGCAGTTCTTC
CDR3aa: CASGSRDSFLYEEQFF
v_gene: TRBV12-5
abundance: few
j_gene: TRBJ2-1
d_gene: TRBD1

CDR3nt: TGTGCCAGCAGGTCTAACTATGGACGGTTTCAAGAGACCCAGTACTTC
CDR3aa: CASRSNYGRFQETQYF
v_gene: TRBV7-9
abundance: many
j_gene: TRBJ2-5
d_gene: .

CDR3nt: TGCGCCAGCAGCCAAGATCGGGGGGCCGTTTCACCCCTCCACTTT
CDR3aa: CASSQDRGAVSPLHF
v_gene: TRBV4-3
abundance: few
j_gene: TRBJ1-6
d_gene: .

CDR3nt: TGTGCCAGCAGTTACCTCGAAGGGTGGTCACAGGAAGAAAAACTGTTTTTT
CDR3aa: CASSYLEGWSQEEKLFF
v_gene: TRBV6-6
abundance: .
j_gene: TRBJ1-4
d_gene: .

CDR3nt: TGCGCCAGCAGCCAAGATCCCAATGAGCAGTTCTTC
CDR3aa: CASSQDPNEQFF
v_gene: TRBV4-1
abundance: many
j_gene: TRBJ2-1
d_gene: .

CDR3nt: TGTGCCAGCAGCTTCTGGGACAGGGGGCATAGCACTGAAGCTTTCTTT
CDR3aa: CASSFWDRGHSTEAFF
v_gene: TRBV11-2
abundance: few
j_gene: TRBJ1-1
d_gene: TRBD1

CDR3nt: TGTGCCAGCAGACGACAGGGGCTTACCTACAATGAGCAGTTCTTC
CDR3aa: CASRRQGLTYNEQFF
v_gene: TRBV2
abundance: .
j_gene: TRBJ2-1
d_gene: TRBD1

CDR3nt: TGTGCCAGTAGAGACAGGGGAAACAATCAGCCCCAGCATTTT
CDR3aa: CASRDRGNNQPQHF
v_gene: TRBV19
abundance: .
j_gene: TRBJ1-5
d_gene: TRBD1

CDR3nt: TGTGCCAGCAGCTCCGACTTGGGGGGCAAGGAGACCCAGTACTTC
CDR3aa: CASSSDLGGKETQYF
v_gene: TRBV7-9
abundance: .
j_gene: TRBJ2-5
d_gene: .

CDR3nt: TGTGCCAGCAGTGTAGAGGAGGGGGACAGGGTAGCGTTATGGGATGAGCAGTTCTTC
CDR3aa: CASSVEEGDRVALWDEQFF
v_gene: TRBV6-6
abundance: .
j_gene: TRBJ2-1
d_gene: TRBD1

CDR3nt: TGCAGTGCTAGAGATCTGGCCAGGGAAGGCACCGGGGAGCTGTTTTTT
CDR3aa: CSARDLAREGTGELFF
v_gene: TRBV20-1
abundance: .
j_gene: TRBJ2-2
d_gene: .

CDR3nt: TGCAGTGCTAGAGACTTACGGAGGACTAGCGGGGTGCAAGAGACCCAGTACTTC
CDR3aa: CSARDLRRTSGVQETQYF
v_gene: TRBV20-1
abundance: few
j_gene: TRBJ2-5
d_gene: TRBD2

CDR3nt: TGCGCCAGCAGCTTGCCAGGGGGCGTTGAAAAACTGTTTTTT
CDR3aa: CASSLPGGVEKLFF
v_gene: TRBV5-1
abundance: few
j_gene: TRBJ1-4
d_gene: TRBD1

CDR3nt: TGTGCCAGTAGTATCGTGGGGACACTAGGAGTCGATGGCTACACCTTC
CDR3aa: CASSIVGTLGVDGYTF
v_gene: TRBV19
abundance: .
j_gene: TRBJ1-2
d_gene: .

CDR3nt: TGTGCCAGCAGCCCGATGGGGACAGAAGGGCTGGAGACCCAGTACTTC
CDR3aa: CASSPMGTEGLETQYF
v_gene: TRBV13
abundance: .
j_gene: TRBJ2-5
d_gene: TRBD1

CDR3nt: TGTGCCAGCAGCCAGAGGTTCGGCGGGGAACCCAATGAGCAGTTCTTC
CDR3aa: CASSQRFGGEPNEQFF
v_gene: TRBV7-6
abundance: many
j_gene: TRBJ2-1
d_gene: .

CDR3nt: TGTGCTAGCAGCTCCGGGACTAGCGACACAGATACGCAGTATTTT
CDR3aa: CASSSGTSDTDTQYF
v_gene: TRBV7-6
abundance: .
j_gene: TRBJ2-3
d_gene: TRBD2

CDR3nt: TGTGCCATGTTTTCAGGGGAATCTAACTATGGCTACACCTTC
CDR3aa: CAMFSGESNYGYTF
v_gene: TRBV10-3
abundance: many
j_gene: TRBJ1-2
d_gene: .

CDR3nt: TGTGCCAGCAGCCTCAGGAGGGTACGAGGGGACGAGCAGTACTTC
CDR3aa: CASSLRRVRGDEQYF
v_gene: TRBV7-6
abundance: .
j_gene: TRBJ2-7
d_gene: .

CDR3nt: TGTGCCAGCAGCCACAGCTCAGCGGGCGGCTACACCTTC
CDR3aa: CASSHSSAGGYTF
v_gene: TRBV6-5
abundance: once
j_gene: TRBJ1-2
d_gene: .

CDR3nt: TGTGCTAGTGGTTTGGTAACCCCATATATACAGGGGGCCACCTACAATGAGCAGTTCTTC
CDR3aa: CASGLVTPYIQGATYNEQFF
v_gene: TRBV12-5
abundance: .
j_gene: TRBJ2-1
d_gene: TRBD1